This is a list of T cell receptor beta chains from one sample in a study of Graves' ophthalmopathy and Graves' hyperthyroidism. TCRdb itself ran the multiplex PCR reads through MiXCR, one entry per CDR3 protein. The sample shows over a million distinct CDR3 sequences, roughly 35% of them seen only once. Specimen: peripheral blood or thyroid tissue (not recorded which). The receptors come from an adult man with Graves' hyperthyroidism. CDR3s include the opening cysteine and the closing phenylalanine or tryptophan. Fields, in order: D gene, J gene, V gene, clone size, CDR3 protein, CDR3 DNA. D genes are given only for firm matches. Clone size is stated in some rows and not others, as once, few, many or a class when expanded.

-,TRBJ1-2,TRBV20-1,once,CSASRQGHPNYGYTF,TGCAGTGCTAGTAGGCAGGGTCACCCAAACTATGGCTACACCTTC
-,TRBJ1-1,TRBV10-3,-,CASSYSRHRKNTEAFF,TGTGCCAGCAGTTACTCGAGACATAGAAAGAACACTGAAGCTTTCTTT
-,TRBJ1-1,TRBV9,-,CASSQDPWRVNTEAFF,TGCGCCAGCAGCCAAGATCCCTGGAGGGTGAACACTGAAGCTTTCTTT
-,TRBJ1-2,TRBV7-9,-,CASSSRVSEMNYGYTF,TGTGCCAGCAGCTCCCGCGTCTCGGAGATGAACTATGGCTACACCTTC
-,TRBJ1-2,TRBV27,-,CASSTSPGSYGYTF,TGTGCCAGCAGCACTTCTCCAGGGTCCTATGGCTACACCTTC
TRBD1,TRBJ1-1,TRBV10-3,-,CAISTGEGRTQRQGGNTEAFF,TGTGCCATCAGTACCGGGGAGGGGAGGACCCAAAGACAGGGGGGGAACACTGAAGCTTTCTTT
-,TRBJ1-2,TRBV20-1,-,CSAMGYGYTF,TGCAGTGCCATGGGCTATGGCTACACCTTC
TRBD1,TRBJ2-2,TRBV27,-,CASTRDRIETGELFF,TGTGCCAGCACTCGGGACAGGATCGAAACCGGGGAGCTGTTTTTT
-,TRBJ1-1,TRBV5-8,many,CASSLSPPTEAFF,TGTGCCAGCAGCTTAAGTCCGCCCACTGAAGCTTTCTTT
TRBD1,TRBJ1-2,TRBV4-1,few,CASSQAGQGFGYTF,TGCGCCAGCAGCCAAGCGGGACAGGGGTTCGGCTACACCTTC